One T cell receptor (beta chain) is described in this entry. No antigen is known for it. This may arise from a read error, as a much more abundant clone is one base away. This likely comes from a read error, as the CDR3 has no conserved phenylalanine or tryptophan at its end. This sample was included in a study of vaccination and CD4 T cells after COVID-19. Study at large: Blood was drawn a median around 66 days post second dose, range 14 to 241.

Noted treatment: approximately nine-day PBMC culture with coronavirus spike peptide pools or control peptides (ViraFEST assay). The authors cultured a few million PBMCs per well with 10 IU/ml IL-2 and 8.5 to 10 ug/ml peptide pools. Sequencing of the DNA from cultured CD4+ T cells was carried out with the Oncomine TCR Beta short-read assay. After culture, CD4+ T cells served as the source for genomic DNA extraction. MiXCR, run by TCRdb on the PCR reads, gives a single entry per CDR3 protein. This sample has 25,000 or so distinct CDR3 sequences; around 64% occur once, and the top ten carry about a fifth. The CDR3 has 15 residues. Trimming left V 1 base short and J 4 bases short, with 11 bases between. Germline V CDR1 and CDR2: MNHEY, SMNVEV (reference sequence).

The specimen comprised CD4+ T cells from blood, cultured in vitro, sampled after SARS-CoV-2 vaccination. The V and J genes are TRBV27 and TRBJ1-5; D might be TRBD1 (6 bases). This receptor was obtained from a human donor who received a COVID-19 vaccine. The CDR3 sequence is CASSLYRAGNQPQHL. The DNA for the CDR3 is TGTGCCAGCAGTTTATACAGGGCGGGAAATCAGCCCCAGCATCTT.